This T cell receptor (beta chain) was recorded in a study of CDR3 diversity in severe acne. CDR3 length: 15 amino acids. The trim removed 4 bases at V and 8 bases at J, leaving 14 bases unmatched. CDR1 is SGHTS and CDR2 is YDEGEE in the germline V gene. MiXCR was run by TCRdb on the PCR reads, yielding one entry per CDR3 protein. The sample holds roughly 100,000 distinct CDR3 sequences, roughly half seen once. This clonotype was counted only a few times. This clonotype was sampled from a male donor with acne. The specimen was blood. The chain is built from TRBV5-8 and TRBJ1-2; TRBD1 matches at 7 bases. The CDR3 DNA is TGTGCCAGCAGCCGCCCGGGACAGAAGATAGGGGGCTACACCTTC. This gives the protein CASSRPGQKIGGYTF.